The 6 T cell receptor beta chains below come from one sample, sequenced in a study of cytotoxic CD8 clonotypes in ibrutinib-treated CLL. This table comes from immunoSEQ multiplex PCR, and its TCRdb copy is limited to in-frame clones, with some not included. The repertoire holds 200,000 to 250,000 clones, with 60% to 75% as singletons. Sequences were derived from PBMCs, sampled after 24 months of ibrutinib treatment. The receptors stem from a human donor with chronic lymphocytic leukemia.

This clone has just a few counts. The chain links TRBV30 to TRBJ1-5; TRBD1 is a possible D gene (5 bases). With 2 bases removed from V and 0 bases from J, the gap between germline ends came to 8 bases. CDR3 size: 14 residues. Germline V lookup: CDR1 GTSNPN, CDR2 SVGIG (reference sequence). The CDR3, as DNA: TGTGCCTGGAGTAAGACAGATAGCAATCAGCCCCAGCATTTT. As protein: CAWSKTDSNQPQHF.

This chain uses TRBV27 with TRBJ2-7, with D tentatively TRBD1 or TRBD2 (6 bases each). Per the germline V gene, CDR1 is MNHEY and CDR2 is SMNVEV (reference sequence). Trimming removed 6 bases at V and 7 bases at J, with 16 bases between. The CDR3 has 13 residues. CDR3 sequence: CASSPGGLGEQYF. CDR3 coding DNA: TGTGCCAGCAGCCCCGGGGGCCTCGGAGAGCAGTACTTC.

The chain joins TRBV2 to TRBJ2-2; D might be TRBD1 (6 bases). The CDR3 extends over 16 amino acids. The germline gives CDR1 SNHLY, CDR2 FYNNEI. V was shortened by 2 bases and J by 0 bases, with 10 bases between the two germline ends. In nucleotides, the CDR3 is TGTGCCAGCAGTGAACAGGGGCCAACGAACACCGGGGAGCTGTTTTTT. Translated: CASSEQGPTNTGELFF.

The chain combines TRBV7-3 with TRBJ2-7, with 13 bases fitting TRBD2. The CDR3 runs to 16 residues. Germline lookup yields CDR1 SGHTA and CDR2 FQGTGA. Trimming at V came to 5 bases and at J to 3 bases, leaving 7 bases not matched to a gene. The CDR3 spells CASSPSRTSGSYEQYF. The CDR3 region has the DNA TGTGCCAGCAGCCCTTCCAGGACTAGCGGGAGCTACGAGCAGTACTTC.

This sequence joins TRBV28 and TRBJ1-4; D not certain. Trimming stripped 6 bases from V and 4 bases from J, with 12 bases between. Germline V gives CDR1 MDHEN, CDR2 SYDVKM. The CDR3 is 14 amino acids. This chain's CDR3 is CASRPAGGNEKLFF. The DNA of the CDR3 is TGTGCCAGCAGGCCGGCGGGTGGTAATGAAAAACTGTTTTTT.

This clone has only a few counts. The chain couples TRBV9 to TRBJ2-7, with a tentative D call TRBD2 (6 bases). CDR3 length equals 14 residues. Germline V gives CDR1 SGDLS, CDR2 YYNGEE. Trimming removed 3 bases from V and 7 bases from J, with 17 bases in between. CDR3 residues: CASSEAGYPKEQYF. The CDR3 bases are TGTGCCAGCAGCGAGGCGGGGTACCCGAAGGAGCAGTACTTC.